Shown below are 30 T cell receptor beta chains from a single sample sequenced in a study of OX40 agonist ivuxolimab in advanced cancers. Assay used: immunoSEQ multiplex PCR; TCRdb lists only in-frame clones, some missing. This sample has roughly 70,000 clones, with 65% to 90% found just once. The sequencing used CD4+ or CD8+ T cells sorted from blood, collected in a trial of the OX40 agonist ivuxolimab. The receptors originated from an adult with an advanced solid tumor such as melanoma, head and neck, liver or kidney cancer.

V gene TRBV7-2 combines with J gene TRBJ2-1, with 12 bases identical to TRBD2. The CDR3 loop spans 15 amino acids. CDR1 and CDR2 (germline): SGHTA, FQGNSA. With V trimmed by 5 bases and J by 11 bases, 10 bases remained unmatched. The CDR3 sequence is CASSIWASGGAQQFF. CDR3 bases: TGTGCCAGCAGCATATGGGCTAGCGGGGGGGCCCAGCAGTTCTTC.

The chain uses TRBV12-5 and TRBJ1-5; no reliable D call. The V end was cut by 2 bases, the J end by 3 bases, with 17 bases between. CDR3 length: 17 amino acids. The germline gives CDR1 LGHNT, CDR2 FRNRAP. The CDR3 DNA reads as TGTGCTAGTGGTTTGAAACGGACCGAAAGGGTCAATCAGCCCCAGCATTTT. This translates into CASGLKRTERVNQPQHF. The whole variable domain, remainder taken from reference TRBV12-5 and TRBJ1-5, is DARVTQTPRHKVTEMGQEVTMRCQPILGHNTVFWYRQTMMQGLELLAYFRNRAPLDDSGMPKDRFSAEMPDATLATLKIQPSEPRDSAVYFCASGLKRTERVNQPQHFGDGTRLSIL.

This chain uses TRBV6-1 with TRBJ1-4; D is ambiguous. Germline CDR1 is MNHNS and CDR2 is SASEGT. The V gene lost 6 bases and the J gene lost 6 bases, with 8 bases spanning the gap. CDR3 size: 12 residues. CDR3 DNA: TGTGCCAGCAGGGGCGGACATGAAAAACTGTTTTTT. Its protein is CASRGGHEKLFF.

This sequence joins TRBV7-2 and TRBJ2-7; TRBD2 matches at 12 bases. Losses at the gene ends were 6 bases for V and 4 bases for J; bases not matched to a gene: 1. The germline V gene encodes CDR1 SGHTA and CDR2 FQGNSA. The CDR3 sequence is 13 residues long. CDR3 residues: CASRLAGGYEQYF. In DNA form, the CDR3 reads TGTGCCAGCAGACTAGCGGGGGGTTACGAGCAGTACTTC. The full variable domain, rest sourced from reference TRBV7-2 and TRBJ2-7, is GAGVSQSPSNKVTEKGKDVELRCDPISGHTALYWYRQSLGQGLEFLIYFQGNSAPDKSGLPSDRFSAERTGGSVSTLTIQRTQQEDSAVYLCASRLAGGYEQYFGPGTRLTVT.

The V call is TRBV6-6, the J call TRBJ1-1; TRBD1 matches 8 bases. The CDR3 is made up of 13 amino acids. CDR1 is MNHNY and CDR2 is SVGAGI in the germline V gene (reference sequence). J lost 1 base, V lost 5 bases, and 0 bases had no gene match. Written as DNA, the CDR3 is TGTGCCAGCAGTGACAGGGGGAACACTGAAGCTTTCTTT. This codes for CASSDRGNTEAFF.

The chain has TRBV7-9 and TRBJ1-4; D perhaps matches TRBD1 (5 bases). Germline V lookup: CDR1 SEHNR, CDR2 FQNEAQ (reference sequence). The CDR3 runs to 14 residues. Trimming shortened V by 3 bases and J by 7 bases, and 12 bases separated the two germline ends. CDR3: CASSFGGGGEKLFF. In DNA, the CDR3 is TGTGCCAGCAGCTTCGGCGGCGGGGGTGAAAAACTGTTTTTT.

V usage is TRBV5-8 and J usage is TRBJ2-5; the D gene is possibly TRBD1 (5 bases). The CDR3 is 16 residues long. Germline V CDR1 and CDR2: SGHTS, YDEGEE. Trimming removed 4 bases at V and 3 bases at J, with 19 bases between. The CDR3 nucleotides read TGTGCCAGCAGCGTGACAGTCTTCGACTTAAAAGAGACCCAGTACTTC. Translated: CASSVTVFDLKETQYF.

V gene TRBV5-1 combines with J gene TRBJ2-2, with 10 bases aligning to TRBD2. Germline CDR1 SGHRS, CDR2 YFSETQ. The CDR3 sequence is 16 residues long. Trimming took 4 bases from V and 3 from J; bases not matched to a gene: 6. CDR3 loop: CASSIETSGYTGELFF. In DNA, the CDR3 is TGCGCCAGCAGCATTGAGACTAGCGGGTACACCGGGGAGCTGTTTTTT.

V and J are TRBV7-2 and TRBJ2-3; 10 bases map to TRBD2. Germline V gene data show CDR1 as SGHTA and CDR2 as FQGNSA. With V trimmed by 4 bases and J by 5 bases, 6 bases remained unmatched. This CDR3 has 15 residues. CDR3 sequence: CASSWSGGAGDTQYF. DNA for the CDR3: TGTGCCAGCAGCTGGAGCGGGGGGGCCGGAGATACGCAGTATTTT.

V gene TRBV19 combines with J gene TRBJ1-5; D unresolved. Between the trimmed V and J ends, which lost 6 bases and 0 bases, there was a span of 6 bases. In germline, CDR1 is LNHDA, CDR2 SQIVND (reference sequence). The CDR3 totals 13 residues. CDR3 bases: TGTGCCAGTAGAGGTCCTAGCAATCAGCCCCAGCATTTT. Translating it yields CASRGPSNQPQHF.

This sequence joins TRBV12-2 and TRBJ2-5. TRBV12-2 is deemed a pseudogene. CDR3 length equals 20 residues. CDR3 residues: CASRLENGEGEPAEKETQYF. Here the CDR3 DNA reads TGTGCAAGTCGCTTAGAGAACGGGGAAGGGGAACCGGCCGAAAAAGAGACCCAGTACTTC.

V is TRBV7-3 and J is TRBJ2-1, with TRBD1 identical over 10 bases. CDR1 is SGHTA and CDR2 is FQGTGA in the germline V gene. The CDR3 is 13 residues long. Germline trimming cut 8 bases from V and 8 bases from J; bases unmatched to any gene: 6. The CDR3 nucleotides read TGTGCCAGCTCCCGGGACAGGGGCTATGAGCAGTTCTTC. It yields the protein CASSRDRGYEQFF. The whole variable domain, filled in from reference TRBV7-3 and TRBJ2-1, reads GAGVSQTPSNKVTEKGKYVELRCDPISGHTALYWYRQSLGQGPEFLIYFQGTGAADDSGLPNDRFFAVRPEGSVSTLKIQRTERGDSAVYLCASSRDRGYEQFFGPGTRLTVL.

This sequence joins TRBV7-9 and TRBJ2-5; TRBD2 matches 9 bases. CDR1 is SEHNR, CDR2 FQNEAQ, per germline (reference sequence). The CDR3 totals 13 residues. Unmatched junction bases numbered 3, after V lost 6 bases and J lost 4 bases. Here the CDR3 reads CASRGAGGETQYF. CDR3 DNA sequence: TGTGCCAGCAGGGGAGCGGGGGGAGAGACCCAGTACTTC.

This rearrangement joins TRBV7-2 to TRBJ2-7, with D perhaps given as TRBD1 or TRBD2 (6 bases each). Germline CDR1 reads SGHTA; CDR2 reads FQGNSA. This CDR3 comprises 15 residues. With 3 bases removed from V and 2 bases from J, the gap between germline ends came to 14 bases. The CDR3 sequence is CASSLDPGDTYEQYF. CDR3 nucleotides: TGTGCCAGCAGCTTGGATCCGGGGGACACCTACGAGCAGTACTTC.

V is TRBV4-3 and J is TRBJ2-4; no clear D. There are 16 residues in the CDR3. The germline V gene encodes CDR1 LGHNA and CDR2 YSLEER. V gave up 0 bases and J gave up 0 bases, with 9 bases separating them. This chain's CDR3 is CASSQDSRIAKNIQYF. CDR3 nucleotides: TGCGCCAGCAGCCAAGATTCGAGAATAGCCAAAAACATTCAGTACTTC.

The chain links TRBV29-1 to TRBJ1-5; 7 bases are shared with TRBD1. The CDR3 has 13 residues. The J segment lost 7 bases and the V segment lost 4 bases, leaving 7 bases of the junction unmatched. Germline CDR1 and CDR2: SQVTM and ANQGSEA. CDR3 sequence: CSVARGENQPQHF. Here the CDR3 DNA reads TGCAGCGTTGCCAGGGGGGAGAACCAGCCCCAGCATTTT.

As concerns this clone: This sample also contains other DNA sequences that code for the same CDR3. The CDR3 DNA reads as TGTGCCAGCAGCTTGTCTGGGAATCAGCCCCAGCATTTT. Amino acid sequence: CASSLSGNQPQHF. J is TRBJ1-5 and V is TRBV11-2, with D unresolved. The V and J ends lost 3 bases and 4 bases respectively, with 7 bases between them. The CDR3 extends over 13 amino acids. CDR1 and CDR2 (germline): SGHAT, FQNNGV.

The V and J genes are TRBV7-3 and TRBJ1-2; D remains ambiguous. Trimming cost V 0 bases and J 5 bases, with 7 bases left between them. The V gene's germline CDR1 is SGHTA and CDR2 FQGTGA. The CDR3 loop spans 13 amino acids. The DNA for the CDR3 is TGTGCCAGCAGCTTAACCAGAGAGTATGGCTACACCTTC. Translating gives CASSLTREYGYTF.

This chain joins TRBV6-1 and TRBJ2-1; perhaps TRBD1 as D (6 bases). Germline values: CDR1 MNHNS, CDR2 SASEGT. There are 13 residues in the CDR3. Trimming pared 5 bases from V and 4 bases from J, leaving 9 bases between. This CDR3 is CASSPTGYNEQFF. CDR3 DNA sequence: TGTGCCAGCAGTCCTACAGGGTACAATGAGCAGTTCTTC.

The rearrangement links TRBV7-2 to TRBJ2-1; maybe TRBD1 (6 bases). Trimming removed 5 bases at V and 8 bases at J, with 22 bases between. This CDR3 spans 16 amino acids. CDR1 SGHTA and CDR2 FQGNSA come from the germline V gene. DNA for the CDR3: TGTGCCAGCAGCCATTCCCCGACAGGCTACCAGGATGAGCAGTTCTTC. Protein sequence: CASSHSPTGYQDEQFF. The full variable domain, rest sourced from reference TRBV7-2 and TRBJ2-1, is GAGVSQSPSNKVTEKGKDVELRCDPISGHTALYWYRQSLGQGLEFLIYFQGNSAPDKSGLPSDRFSAERTGGSVSTLTIQRTQQEDSAVYLCASSHSPTGYQDEQFFGPGTRLTVL.

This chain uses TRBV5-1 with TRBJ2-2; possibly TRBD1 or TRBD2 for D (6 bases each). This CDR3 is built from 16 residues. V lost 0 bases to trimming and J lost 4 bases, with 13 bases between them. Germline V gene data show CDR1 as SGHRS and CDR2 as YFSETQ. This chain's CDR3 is CASSLAVGGVTGELFF. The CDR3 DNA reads TGCGCCAGCAGCTTGGCCGTCGGGGGCGTCACCGGGGAGCTGTTTTTT.

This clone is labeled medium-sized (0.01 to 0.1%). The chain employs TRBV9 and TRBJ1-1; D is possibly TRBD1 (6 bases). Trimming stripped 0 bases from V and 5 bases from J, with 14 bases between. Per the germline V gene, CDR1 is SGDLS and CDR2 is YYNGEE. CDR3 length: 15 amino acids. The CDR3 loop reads CASSVEGGSWTEAFF. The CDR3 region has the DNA TGTGCCAGCAGCGTAGAAGGGGGGTCGTGGACTGAAGCTTTCTTT.

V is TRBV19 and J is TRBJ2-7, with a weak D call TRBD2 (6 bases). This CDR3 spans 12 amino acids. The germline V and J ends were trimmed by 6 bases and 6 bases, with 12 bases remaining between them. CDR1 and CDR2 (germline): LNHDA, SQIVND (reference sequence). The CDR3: CASSKLGGEQYF. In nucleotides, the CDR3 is TGTGCCAGTAGCAAGTTGGGGGGCGAGCAGTACTTC.

The CDR3 protein is CASSSAAGRETQYF. The CDR3 region has the DNA TGTGCCAGCAGCTCGGCCGCTGGGAGAGAGACCCAGTACTTC. The chain joins TRBV5-4 to TRBJ2-5, with a possible D match to TRBD2 (5 bases). V lost 3 bases, J lost 4 bases, and 13 bases lay in between. Germline values: CDR1 SGHNT, CDR2 YYREEE (reference sequence). The CDR3 contains 14 residues.

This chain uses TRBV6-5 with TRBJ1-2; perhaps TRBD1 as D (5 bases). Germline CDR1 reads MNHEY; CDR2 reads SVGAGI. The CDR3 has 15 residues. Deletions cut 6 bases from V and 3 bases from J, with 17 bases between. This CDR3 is CASRDPRDGDYGYTF. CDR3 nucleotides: TGTGCCAGCAGGGATCCGAGGGACGGTGACTATGGCTACACCTTC.

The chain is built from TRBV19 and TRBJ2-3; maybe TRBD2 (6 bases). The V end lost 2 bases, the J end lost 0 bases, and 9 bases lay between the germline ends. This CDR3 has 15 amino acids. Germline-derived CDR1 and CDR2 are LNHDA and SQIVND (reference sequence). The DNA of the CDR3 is TGTGCCAGTAGTATAACGCGGGGTAGCACAGATACGCAGTATTTT. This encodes CASSITRGSTDTQYF.

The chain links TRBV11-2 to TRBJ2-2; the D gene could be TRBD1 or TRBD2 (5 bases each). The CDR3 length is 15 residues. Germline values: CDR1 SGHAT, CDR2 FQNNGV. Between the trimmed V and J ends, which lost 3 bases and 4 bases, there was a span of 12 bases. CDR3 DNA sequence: TGTGCCAGCAGCTTTACCGGGACGACCACCGGGGAGCTGTTTTTT. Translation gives CASSFTGTTTGELFF.

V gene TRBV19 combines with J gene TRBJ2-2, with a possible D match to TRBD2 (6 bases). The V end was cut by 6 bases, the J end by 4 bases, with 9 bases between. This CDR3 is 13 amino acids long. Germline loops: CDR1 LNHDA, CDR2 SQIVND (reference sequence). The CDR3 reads CASRPGVTGELFF. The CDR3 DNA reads TGTGCCAGTAGGCCGGGGGTCACCGGGGAGCTGTTTTTT.

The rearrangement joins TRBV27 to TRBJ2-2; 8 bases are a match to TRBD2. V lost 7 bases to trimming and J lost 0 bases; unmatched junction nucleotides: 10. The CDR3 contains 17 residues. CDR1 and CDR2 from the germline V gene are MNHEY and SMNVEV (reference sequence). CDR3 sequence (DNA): TGTGCCAGCAAGGACGGGGGGGGCAGGGCGAACACCGGGGAGCTGTTTTTT. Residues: CASKDGGGRANTGELFF.

For the CDR3, the DNA is TGTGCCAACCCGAAGCAACGGGACACCACCACTCACGGCTACACCTTC. Translating gives CANPKQRDTTTHGYTF. The chain employs TRBV2 and TRBJ1-2; possibly TRBD1 for D (6 bases). The CDR3 runs 16 residues. The germline gives CDR1 SNHLY, CDR2 FYNNEI. V shed 10 bases and J shed 8 bases, with 29 bases lying between them.